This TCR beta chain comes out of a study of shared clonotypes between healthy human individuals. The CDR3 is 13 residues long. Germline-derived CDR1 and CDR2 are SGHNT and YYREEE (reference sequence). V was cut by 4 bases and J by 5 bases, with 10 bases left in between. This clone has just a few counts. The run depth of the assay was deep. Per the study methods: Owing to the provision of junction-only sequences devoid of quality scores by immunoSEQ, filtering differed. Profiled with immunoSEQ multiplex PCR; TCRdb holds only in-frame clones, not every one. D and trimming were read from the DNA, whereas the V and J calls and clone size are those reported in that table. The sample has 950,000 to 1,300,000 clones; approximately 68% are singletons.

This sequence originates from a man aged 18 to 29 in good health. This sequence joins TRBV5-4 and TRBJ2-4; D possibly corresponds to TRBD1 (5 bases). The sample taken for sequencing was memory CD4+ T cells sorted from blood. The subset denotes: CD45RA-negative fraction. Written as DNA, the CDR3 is TGTGCCAGCAGCCGACAGACGGAAAACATTCAGTACTTC. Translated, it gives CASSRQTENIQYF.